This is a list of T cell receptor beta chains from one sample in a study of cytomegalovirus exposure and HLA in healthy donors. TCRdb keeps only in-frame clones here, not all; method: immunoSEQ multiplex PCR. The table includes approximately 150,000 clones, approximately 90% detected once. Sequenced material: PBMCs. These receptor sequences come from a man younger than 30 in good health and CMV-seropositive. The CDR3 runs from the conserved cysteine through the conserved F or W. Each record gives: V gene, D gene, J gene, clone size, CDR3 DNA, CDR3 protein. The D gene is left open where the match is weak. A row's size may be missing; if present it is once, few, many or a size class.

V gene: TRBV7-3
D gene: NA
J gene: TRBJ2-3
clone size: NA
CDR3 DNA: TGTGCCAGCAGCACTAGGGACTTGAGCCCCTTCAAGGTGCCGCAGTATTTT
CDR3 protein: CASSTRDLSPFKVPQYF

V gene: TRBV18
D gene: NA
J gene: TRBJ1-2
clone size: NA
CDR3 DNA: TGTGCCAGCTCACCCGGACAGTACTATGGCTACACCTTC
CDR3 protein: CASSPGQYYGYTF

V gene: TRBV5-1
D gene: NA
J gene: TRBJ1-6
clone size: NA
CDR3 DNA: TGCGCCAGCAGCTCCGGACAGAATAATTCACCCCTCCACTTT
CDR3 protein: CASSSGQNNSPLHF

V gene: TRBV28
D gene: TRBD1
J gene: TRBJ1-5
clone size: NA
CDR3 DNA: TGTGCCAGCAGTCCCTCCGGACAGGGAAATCAGCCCCAGCATTTT
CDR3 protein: CASSPSGQGNQPQHF

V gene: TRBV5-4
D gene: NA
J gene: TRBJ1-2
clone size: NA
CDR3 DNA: TGTGCCAGCAGCTTGAACAGGGTCAACTATGGCTACACCTTC
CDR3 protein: CASSLNRVNYGYTF

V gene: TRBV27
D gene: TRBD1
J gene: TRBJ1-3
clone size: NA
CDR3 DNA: TGTGCCAGCAGGTCCTTTACCGGGACAGGGATGGGAAACACCATATATTTT
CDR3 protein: CASRSFTGTGMGNTIYF

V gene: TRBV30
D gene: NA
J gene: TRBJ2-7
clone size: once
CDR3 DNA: TGTGCCTGGAGTGTACATGAGGTCGAGCAGTACTTC
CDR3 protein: CAWSVHEVEQYF

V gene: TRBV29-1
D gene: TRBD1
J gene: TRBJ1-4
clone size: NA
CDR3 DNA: TGCAGCGTTCGGACAGGCTCTAATGAAAAACTGTTTTTT
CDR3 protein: CSVRTGSNEKLFF

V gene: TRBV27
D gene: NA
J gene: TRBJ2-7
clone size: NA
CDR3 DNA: TGTGCCAGCAGCCGGGACTTTTCCTACGAGCAGTACTTC
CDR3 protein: CASSRDFSYEQYF

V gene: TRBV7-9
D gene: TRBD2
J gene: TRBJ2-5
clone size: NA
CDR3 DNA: TGTGCCAGCAGCCCGAGATTGACTAGCGGGGGGGCTGGGGAGACCCAGTACTTC
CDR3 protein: CASSPRLTSGGAGETQYF

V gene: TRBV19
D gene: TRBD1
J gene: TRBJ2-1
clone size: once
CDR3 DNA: TGTGCCAGTAGGACAAGACAGGGGGTAGACAATGAGCAGTTCTTC
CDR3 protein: CASRTRQGVDNEQFF

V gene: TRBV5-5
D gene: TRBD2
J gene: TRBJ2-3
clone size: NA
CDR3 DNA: TGTGCCAGCCAAGCGGGAGTAGGTACAGATACGCAGTATTTT
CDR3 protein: CASQAGVGTDTQYF

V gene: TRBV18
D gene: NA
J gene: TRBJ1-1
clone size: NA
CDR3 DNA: TGTGCCAGCTCACCACTCGAGGATCTTGGGACTGAAGCTTTCTTT
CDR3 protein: CASSPLEDLGTEAFF

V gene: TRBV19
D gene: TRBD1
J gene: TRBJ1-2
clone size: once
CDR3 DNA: TGTGCCAGTAGTATGGGGGACAGGACCTCCAGAGGGATCACCTTC
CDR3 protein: CASSMGDRTSRGITF

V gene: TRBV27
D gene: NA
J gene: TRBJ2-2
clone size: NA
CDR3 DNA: TGTGCCAGCGGACTCTTATTAAACACCGGGGAGCTGTTTTTT
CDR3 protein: CASGLLLNTGELFF

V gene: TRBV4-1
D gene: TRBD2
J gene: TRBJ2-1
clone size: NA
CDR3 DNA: TGCGCCAGCAGCCAGCTACTAGCGGGAGGATCCTACAATGAGCAGTTCTTC
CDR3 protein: CASSQLLAGGSYNEQFF

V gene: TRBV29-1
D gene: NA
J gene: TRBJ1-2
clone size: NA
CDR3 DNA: TGCAGCGCAGGCATGGTTGGGGGGAAAGGCTACACCTTC
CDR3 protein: CSAGMVGGKGYTF

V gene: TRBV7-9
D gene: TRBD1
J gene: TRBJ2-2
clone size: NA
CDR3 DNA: TGTGCCAGCAGCTGGACAGGGGAAACCGGGGAGCTGTTTTTT
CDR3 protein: CASSWTGETGELFF

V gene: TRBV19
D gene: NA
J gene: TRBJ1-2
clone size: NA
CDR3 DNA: TGTGCCAGTATCCTCCGAGCGGGGGCAAAAGGCTACACCTTC
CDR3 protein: CASILRAGAKGYTF

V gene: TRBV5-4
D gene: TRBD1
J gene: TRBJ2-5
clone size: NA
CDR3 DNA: TGTGCCAGCAGCTCCGGGACAGGGGGGCGGGAAGAGACCCAGTACTTC
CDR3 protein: CASSSGTGGREETQYF

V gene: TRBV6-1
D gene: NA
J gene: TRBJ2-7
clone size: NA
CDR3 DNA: TGTGCCAGCAGTGGCAGGGGAATAGCCTCTCTCGATTTCTCCTACGAGCAGTACTTC
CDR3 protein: CASSGRGIASLDFSYEQYF

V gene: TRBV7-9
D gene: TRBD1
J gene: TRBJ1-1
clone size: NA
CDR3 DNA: TGTGCCAGTAACGACAGGGGAGACACTGAAGCTTTCTTT
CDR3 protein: CASNDRGDTEAFF

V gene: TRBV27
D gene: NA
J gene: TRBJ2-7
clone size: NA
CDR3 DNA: TGTGCCAGCAGTCCAACGACCTTATCGAGGGAGCAGTACTTC
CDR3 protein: CASSPTTLSREQYF

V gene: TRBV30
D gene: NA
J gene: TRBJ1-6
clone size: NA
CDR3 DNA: TGTGCCTGGGTAAGACCGGGAGCCGTTAATTCACCCCTCCACTTT
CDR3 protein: CAWVRPGAVNSPLHF

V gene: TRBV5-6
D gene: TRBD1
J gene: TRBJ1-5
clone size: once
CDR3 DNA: TGTGCCAGCAGCTTGGGGACAGGGAATCAGCCCCAGCATTTT
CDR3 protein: CASSLGTGNQPQHF

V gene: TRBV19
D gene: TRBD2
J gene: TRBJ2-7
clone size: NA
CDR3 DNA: TGTGCCAGTAGTGAGACTAGCGCTGGGGGCTACGAGCAGTACTTC
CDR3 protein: CASSETSAGGYEQYF

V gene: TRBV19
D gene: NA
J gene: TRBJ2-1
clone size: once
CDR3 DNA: TGTGCCAGTAGTGGCGGCACGACCTCAAACTCCTACAATGAGCAGTTCTTC
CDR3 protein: CASSGGTTSNSYNEQFF

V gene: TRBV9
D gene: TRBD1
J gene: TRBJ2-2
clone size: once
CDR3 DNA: TGTGCCAGCAGAGGTGGGACAGCAACAACCGGGGAGCTGTTTTTT
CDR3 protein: CASRGGTATTGELFF

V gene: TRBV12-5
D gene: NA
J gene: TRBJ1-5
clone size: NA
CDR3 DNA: TGTGCTAGTGGGGAACCACTCACAGGGAGACAGCCCCAGCATTTT
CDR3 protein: CASGEPLTGRQPQHF

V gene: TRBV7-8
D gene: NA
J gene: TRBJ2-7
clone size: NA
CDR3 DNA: TGTGCCAGCAGCTTACTGGGGCAGGACTACGAGCAGTACTTC
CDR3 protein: CASSLLGQDYEQYF

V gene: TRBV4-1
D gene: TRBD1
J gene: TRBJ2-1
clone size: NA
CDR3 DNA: TGCGCCAGCAGCCATAGACGGGACAGGGGTGACAATGAGCAGTTCTTC
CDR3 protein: CASSHRRDRGDNEQFF

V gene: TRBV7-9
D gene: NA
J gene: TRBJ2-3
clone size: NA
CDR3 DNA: TGTGCCAGCTCTCGAGCAGGGGGGTGGAGAGATACGCAGTATTTT
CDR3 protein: CASSRAGGWRDTQYF

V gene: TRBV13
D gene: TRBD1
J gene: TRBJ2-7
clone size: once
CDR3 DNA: TGTGCCAGCAGACAATCCCGGACAGGGTCTCCGGACGAGCAGTACTTC
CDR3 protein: CASRQSRTGSPDEQYF

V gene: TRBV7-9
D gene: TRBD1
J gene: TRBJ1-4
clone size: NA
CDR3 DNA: TGTGCCAGCAGCCCGAGACAGGGGGCACTTGAAAAACTGTTTTTT
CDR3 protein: CASSPRQGALEKLFF

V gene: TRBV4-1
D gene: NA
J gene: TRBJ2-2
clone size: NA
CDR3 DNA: TGCGCCAGCAGCCAAATACACAGGTCCGGGGAGCTGTTTTTT
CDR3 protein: CASSQIHRSGELFF

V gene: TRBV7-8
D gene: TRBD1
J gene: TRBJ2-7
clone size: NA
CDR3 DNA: TGTGCCAGCAGCTTGACAGGGATCTACGAGCAGTACTTC
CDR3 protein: CASSLTGIYEQYF

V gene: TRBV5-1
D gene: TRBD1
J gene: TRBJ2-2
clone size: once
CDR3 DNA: TGCGCCAGCAGCCTGGTGCCCCAGGGGGCCGGGGAGCTGTTTTTT
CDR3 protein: CASSLVPQGAGELFF

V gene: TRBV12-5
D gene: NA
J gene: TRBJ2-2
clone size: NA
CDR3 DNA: TGTGCTAGTGGTTTGGAGACAGGGGAGGGCACCGGGGAGCTGTTTTTT
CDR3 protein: CASGLETGEGTGELFF